The 18 T cell receptor beta chains reported below all come from one sample, sequenced in a study of CXCR3-negative and CXCR3-positive naive CD8 T cells. UMI-labeled 5' RACE TRB cDNA libraries were prepared from the cells. TCRdb processed the 5' RACE reads again and assigns one entry to each CDR3 protein, with no DNA. In total, the table holds over 45,000 distinct CDR3 sequences. Sequences were obtained from memory CD8+ T cells from blood. Every receptor here comes from a human donor in good health. Some clones in this sample may be carry-over from other donors' samples.

The J gene is TRBJ2-7, the V gene TRBV29-1; checking the TCRdb D call of TRBD2 is not possible without DNA. CDR3 length equals 13 residues. Germline V gene lookup returns CDR1 SQVTM and CDR2 ANQGSEA. CDR3 sequence reads: CSVGEGTTYEQYF.

This clonotype is deemed hyperexpanded by its frequency. V usage is TRBV10-1 and J usage is TRBJ1-6. The CDR3 totals 15 residues. Germline V CDR1 and CDR2: WNHNN, SYGVQD (reference sequence). The CDR3 region is CASRLRSSYNSPLHF.

The gene calls are TRBV20-1 and TRBJ2-5. CDR1 is DFQATT, CDR2 SNEGSKA, per germline (reference sequence). CDR3 length: 11 amino acids. The CDR3 loop is CSAMPQETQYF.

V and J are TRBV9 and TRBJ2-1; TCRdb proposes TRBD1, but this gene call is untestable without DNA. The length of the CDR3 is 15 residues. Per the germline V gene, CDR1 is SGDLS and CDR2 is YYNGEE. The CDR3 loop reads CASSVGQGARNEQFF.

V gene TRBV29-1 combines with J gene TRBJ2-2; the TRBD2 assignment by TCRdb is unverifiable without DNA. Germline CDR1 reads SQVTM; CDR2 reads ANQGSEA. This CDR3 region has 14 residues. The CDR3: CSVGGAWGTGELFF.

This chain uses TRBV27 with TRBJ1-5. Germline CDR1 is MNHEY and CDR2 is SMNVEV (reference sequence). CDR3 length: 13 residues. CDR3 sequence: CASSSSPNQPQHF.

The V and J genes are TRBV27 and TRBJ1-1; lacking DNA, the TRBD1 call made by TCRdb goes unchecked. In germline, CDR1 is MNHEY, CDR2 SMNVEV (reference sequence). The CDR3 runs to 12 residues. CDR3 sequence: CASSPQGTEAFF.

This clonotype ranks as medium-sized in terms of frequency. The genes are TRBV11-2 and TRBJ2-7; TCRdb outputs TRBD1, but without DNA this stays unchecked. CDR1 and CDR2 from the germline V gene are SGHAT and FQNNGV. The CDR3 totals 15 residues. The CDR3 sequence: CASSEIPRRIYEQYF. Combining the CDR3 with reference TRBV11-2 and TRBJ2-7 gives the whole variable domain EAGVAQSPRYKIIEKRQSVAFWCNPISGHATLYWYQQILGQGPKLLIQFQNNGVVDDSQLPKDRFSAERLKGVDSTLKIQPAKLEDSAVYLCASSEIPRRIYEQYFGPGTRLTVT.

The V call is TRBV28, the J call TRBJ2-7; TCRdb outputs TRBD1, but without DNA this stays unchecked. The CDR3 length is 15 residues. Germline CDR1 and CDR2: MDHEN and SYDVKM. CDR3 protein: CASRPPGQGIYEQYF. The whole variable domain, filled in from reference TRBV28 and TRBJ2-7, reads DVKVTQSSRYLVKRTGEKVFLECVQDMDHENMFWYRQDPGLGLRLIYFSYDVKMKEKGDIPEGYSVSREKKERFSLILESASTNQTSMYLCASRPPGQGIYEQYFGPGTRLTVT.

The chain is built from TRBV29-1 and TRBJ2-3. The length of the CDR3 is 11 residues. CDR1 and CDR2 from the germline V gene are SQVTM and ANQGSEA. The CDR3 sequence is CSVDGGDTQYF.

By frequency, this clonotype is medium-sized. The chain joins TRBV28 to TRBJ2-5; there is no DNA to check the TCRdb D call of TRBD1. Germline values: CDR1 MDHEN, CDR2 SYDVKM. The CDR3 spans 16 residues. CDR3: CASRSQGRGDRETQYF.

The genes are TRBV13 and TRBJ2-1; the D call from TCRdb, TRBD2, cannot be confirmed without DNA. The CDR3 covers 16 residues. CDR1 PRHDT and CDR2 FYEKMQ come from the germline V gene (reference sequence). The CDR3 reads CASSDERSGSYNEQFF.

The V gene is TRBV20-1, the J gene TRBJ1-1; the D call of TRBD1 rests on TCRdb alone, since no DNA is present to check it. From germline, CDR1 is DFQATT and CDR2 SNEGSKA (reference sequence). The CDR3 runs 23 residues. CDR3 sequence: CSAIKPSVGRDRGEFRWDTEAFF.

V and J are TRBV29-1 and TRBJ2-7; TCRdb calls TRBD1, which cannot be checked without DNA. There are 14 residues in the CDR3. CDR1 and CDR2 (germline): SQVTM, ANQGSEA. CDR3 sequence: CSVEGGTNSYEQYF.

The chain has TRBV6-1 and TRBJ2-5; TCRdb names TRBD1, which stays unverified in the absence of DNA. The CDR3 has 12 amino acids. From germline, CDR1 is MNHNS and CDR2 SASEGT. The CDR3 sequence is CASGETGTTQYF.

CDR3 in amino acids: CASSASGAGDTQYF. The genes are TRBV28 and TRBJ2-3; TCRdb's D call of TRBD2 is untestable without DNA. The CDR3 has 14 amino acids. Germline values: CDR1 MDHEN, CDR2 SYDVKM.

The chain couples TRBV28 to TRBJ2-3; no DNA is available, so the TRBD2 call from TCRdb remains unchecked. CDR3 size: 18 residues. Germline CDR1 and CDR2: MDHEN and SYDVKM. This CDR3 is CASSTYALLADSTDTQYF.

The chain uses TRBV6-5 and TRBJ2-3; checking the TCRdb D call of TRBD1 is not possible without DNA. Germline V gene lookup returns CDR1 MNHEY and CDR2 SVGAGI. CDR3 length equals 15 residues. CDR3 residues: CASSSARPGADTQYF.